This T cell receptor (beta chain) was profiled in a study of blood T cells in healthy people across ages. The germline gives CDR1 LGHNA, CDR2 YSLEER. V was trimmed by 3 bases and J by 2 bases, leaving 8 bases between them. This CDR3 contains 14 residues. Ranging in age from roughly 6 to 95, the donors were healthy Caucasian individuals from Russia. Every donor provided 9.5 to 10 milliliters of peripheral blood. This clonotype was observed a handful of times. The antigen remains unidentified. With a J-beta primer mix and a sample-barcoded 5' primer, a second PCR ran about 7 to 12 cycles. TCRdb passed the 5' RACE reads through MiXCR, listing each CDR3 protein once. In the table there are around 900,000 distinct CDR3 sequences, around 54% of which are singletons. Study-level points and caveats: Percentage of naive T cells showed a strong correlation with TCR beta diversity.

The sequenced sample consisted of blood. This chain uses TRBV4-3 with TRBJ1-5, with no clear D. The receptor was derived from a woman aged 60-70 years in good health. The CDR3 DNA follows: TGCGCCAGCAGCCAGGGAAACGGCAATCAGCCCCAGCATTTT. It specifies CASSQGNGNQPQHF.